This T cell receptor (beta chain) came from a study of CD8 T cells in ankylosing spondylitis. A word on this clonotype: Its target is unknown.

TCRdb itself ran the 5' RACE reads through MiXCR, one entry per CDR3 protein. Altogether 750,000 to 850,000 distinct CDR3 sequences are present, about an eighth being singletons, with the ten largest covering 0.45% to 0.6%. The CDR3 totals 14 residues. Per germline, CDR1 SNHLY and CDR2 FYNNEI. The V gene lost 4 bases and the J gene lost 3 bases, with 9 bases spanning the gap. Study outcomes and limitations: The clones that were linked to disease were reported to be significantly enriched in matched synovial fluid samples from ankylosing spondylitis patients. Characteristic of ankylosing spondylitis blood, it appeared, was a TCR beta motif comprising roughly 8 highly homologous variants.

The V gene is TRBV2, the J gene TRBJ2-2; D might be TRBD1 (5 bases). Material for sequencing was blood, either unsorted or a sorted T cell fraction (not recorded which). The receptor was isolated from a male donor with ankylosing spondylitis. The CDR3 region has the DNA TGTGCCAGCAGTGTGCGCAGGGACACCGGGGAGCTGTTTTTT. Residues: CASSVRRDTGELFF.